Listed below are T cell receptor beta chains from one sample, sequenced in a study of regulatory T cells in long-lasting Graves disease. Each CDR3 protein gets one entry after TCRdb re-called the multiplex PCR reads with MiXCR. The sample records a few hundred thousand distinct CDR3 sequences, roughly a quarter being singletons. The sequences come from peripheral blood mononuclear cells (PBMCs), collected when the disease was refractory, from a patient treated with antithyroid drugs. The receptors originated from a female donor with Graves disease. The CDR3 runs from the conserved cysteine through the conserved F or W. A D gene is named only where the DNA matches it firmly. Clone size is not always given. Where it is, it says once, few, many or a class for expanded clones.

V gene	clone size	J gene	D gene	CDR3 DNA	CDR3 protein
TRBV7-2	many	TRBJ1-6	.	TGTGCCAGCAGCTTAGTGGGCAGGGGCGATAATTCACCCCTCCACTTT	CASSLVGRGDNSPLHF
TRBV27	many	TRBJ2-5	.	TGTGCCACCAGCACAGGGTTGGAAGAGACCCAGTACTTC	CATSTGLEETQYF
TRBV30	.	TRBJ1-5	.	TGTGCCTGGAGCCTCAGGGGCAATCAGCCCCAGCATTTT	CAWSLRGNQPQHF
TRBV6-1	many	TRBJ1-2	.	TGTGCCAGCAGGAAAAGGGCTAACTATGGCTACACCTTC	CASRKRANYGYTF
TRBV18	many	TRBJ1-4	TRBD1	TGTGCCAGCTCACCTACCGGGACAGGCGGGGAAAAACTGTTTTTT	CASSPTGTGGEKLFF
TRBV18	few	TRBJ2-5	.	TGTGCCAGCTCAAAGACCGAGACCCAGTACTTC	CASSKTETQYF
TRBV7-2	.	TRBJ1-6	.	TGTGCCAGCAGCCCCCAATCCGGGGTCTATAATTCACCCCTCCACTTT	CASSPQSGVYNSPLHF
TRBV25-1	.	TRBJ1-5	.	TGTGCCAGCAGTGAATCGTCCGGTAGGGGTGATCAGCCCCAGCATTTT	CASSESSGRGDQPQHF
TRBV6-1	.	TRBJ2-2	TRBD1	TGTGCCAGCAGTGAAACGGACAGGATTACCGGGGAGCTGTTTTTT	CASSETDRITGELFF
TRBV6-2/TRBV6-3	many	TRBJ1-1	.	TGTGCCAGCAGTGAAGCTGGTGGACAGCCGCTCATGAACACTGAAGCTTTCTTT	CASSEAGGQPLMNTEAFF
TRBV9	few	TRBJ1-5	.	TGTGCCAGCAGCGTCGACAACAATCAGCCCCAGCATTTT	CASSVDNNQPQHF
TRBV20-1	many	TRBJ1-1	.	TGCAGTGCTAGAGGGGTACTTGACAGCTTGAACACTGAAGCTTTCTTT	CSARGVLDSLNTEAFF
TRBV28	.	TRBJ2-3	.	TGTGCCAGCATCAGCCGAGGCCTCACAGATACGCAGTATTTT	CASISRGLTDTQYF
TRBV13	.	TRBJ2-7	.	TGTGCCAGCAGCCTGAGGGACGGAGGCTCCTACGAGCAGTACTTC	CASSLRDGGSYEQYF
TRBV7-2	many	TRBJ1-5	.	TGTGCCAGCAGCCTTCGGCCCAGCAATCAGCCCCAGCATTTT	CASSLRPSNQPQHF
TRBV9	few	TRBJ1-1	.	TGTGCCAGCAGCGTAGACAGGGACACTGAAGCTTTCTTT	CASSVDRDTEAFF
TRBV7-2	few	TRBJ2-7	.	TGTGCCAGCAGCTTAGGGGGGAGCGGCCTGAGCTCCTACGAGCAGTACTTC	CASSLGGSGLSSYEQYF
TRBV20-1	.	TRBJ2-7	.	TGCAGTGCTAGTTGGCGGGACTCCTACGAGCAGTACTTC	CSASWRDSYEQYF
TRBV5-6	.	TRBJ2-7	TRBD2	TGTGCCAGCAGCTTCCGGGCTAGCGGCTTCTACGAGCAGTACTTC	CASSFRASGFYEQYF
TRBV20-1	.	TRBJ1-6	.	TGCAGTGCTAGGCCGCAGGGGTCCTATAATTCACCCCTCCACTTT	CSARPQGSYNSPLHF
TRBV29-1	many	TRBJ1-1	.	TGCAGCGTTGAAGAGGCGTGGAGACACCTGAACACTGAAGCTTTCTTT	CSVEEAWRHLNTEAFF
TRBV5-1	.	TRBJ2-7	.	TGCGCCAGCATGGACGGAGGCGAGCAGTACTTC	CASMDGGEQYF
TRBV29-1	few	TRBJ2-3	TRBD2	TGCAGCGTCAAGGGACTAAGACCCGAGGGCACGCAGTATTTT	CSVKGLRPEGTQYF
TRBV9	.	TRBJ1-3	.	TGTGCCAGCAGCTACTCCGAGAGCTCTGGAAACACCATATATTTT	CASSYSESSGNTIYF
TRBV12-3/TRBV12-4	many	TRBJ1-1	.	TGTGCCAGCGCTACCCGGGTCATGAACACTGAAGCTTTCTTT	CASATRVMNTEAFF
TRBV7-2	.	TRBJ2-7	.	TGTGCCAGCAGCTTAGCGCTTCTGGGTTACTTC	CASSLALLGYF
TRBV28	many	TRBJ1-2	TRBD1	TGTGCCAGCAGTTCGTCCGGGACAGGGAATGGCTACACCTTC	CASSSSGTGNGYTF
TRBV7-8	many	TRBJ1-1	.	TGTGCCAGCAGCTCCGGGATGAACACTGAAGCTTTCTTT	CASSSGMNTEAFF
TRBV19	.	TRBJ2-5	.	TGTGCCAGTAGTTTCGGGGGGCGACCCGAAGAGACCCAGTACTTC	CASSFGGRPEETQYF
TRBV28	many	TRBJ2-7	.	TGTGCCAGCAGTTTATCGGCCAGAACGGTGGACTTC	CASSLSARTVDF
TRBV20-1	few	TRBJ2-5	.	TGCAGTGCTAGTGGCTGGGCAGGGTTCCAAGAGACCCAGTACTTC	CSASGWAGFQETQYF
TRBV20-1	many	TRBJ1-5	.	TGCAGTGCAACAGGTTTAAATCAGCCCCAGCATTTT	CSATGLNQPQHF
TRBV27	many	TRBJ1-2	.	TGTGCCAGCAGTTTCCGGGACACAGCTAACTATGGCTACACCTTC	CASSFRDTANYGYTF
TRBV6-5	few	TRBJ1-4	.	TGTGCCAGCAGTTACTCGGGGGGTGCTAATGAAAAACTGTTTTTT	CASSYSGGANEKLFF
TRBV7-9	.	TRBJ1-4	TRBD1	TGTGCCAGCAGCTTAGTCCCAGGGGGCATCCTCTCTGTCAATGAAAAACTGTTTTTT	CASSLVPGGILSVNEKLFF
TRBV12-3/TRBV12-4	.	TRBJ2-5	TRBD2	TGTGCCAGCAGGCGACTAGCGGGAGGTATGGGAGAGACCCAGTACTTC	CASRRLAGGMGETQYF
TRBV7-8	.	TRBJ2-5	.	TGTGCCAGCAGCCAAAGCGCGGACCAAGAGACCCAGTACTTC	CASSQSADQETQYF
TRBV2	many	TRBJ1-1	.	TGTGCCAGCAGTTTCCGGGGGGCGAACACTGAAGCTTTCTTT	CASSFRGANTEAFF
TRBV28	many	TRBJ2-1	TRBD2	TGTGCCAGCAGCTGGGGACTAGCGGTTTACAATGAGCAGTTCTTC	CASSWGLAVYNEQFF
TRBV2	once	TRBJ2-1	TRBD2	TGTGCCAGCAGGGCCGGGACTAGTGTTAATGAGCAGTTCTTC	CASRAGTSVNEQFF
TRBV3-1	.	TRBJ2-2	TRBD2	TGTGCCAGCAGCCGCTCGGGGACTAGCAGTGTCGGGGAGCTGTTTTTT	CASSRSGTSSVGELFF
TRBV11-2	many	TRBJ2-5	.	TGTGCCAGCAGCTCGGACTTAAGGGAGACCCAGTACTTC	CASSSDLRETQYF
TRBV28	many	TRBJ1-2	.	TGTGCCAGCCTTTTGGGGGGACGGAACTATGGCTACACCTTC	CASLLGGRNYGYTF
TRBV20-1	many	TRBJ1-2	.	TGCAGTGCTAGAGATCGGGGTGCCAACTATGGCTACACCTTC	CSARDRGANYGYTF
TRBV30	.	TRBJ2-2	.	TGTGCCTACGACGTGGGCAGGACGAACACCGGGGAGCTGTTTTTT	CAYDVGRTNTGELFF
TRBV6-1	.	TRBJ2-7	.	TGTGCCAGCACCCAGGGTACCGAGCAGTACTTC	CASTQGTEQYF
TRBV28	.	TRBJ1-2	.	TGTGCCAGCAGTTCCTGGGGGTTACAGGGTCCGTATAATGGCTACACCTTC	CASSSWGLQGPYNGYTF
TRBV6-1	few	TRBJ2-7	TRBD2	TGTGCCAGCAGCCAAGACATCCGGCGGGAGAGCTCCTACGAGCAGTACTTC	CASSQDIRRESSYEQYF